The T cell receptor (beta chain) described here comes from a study of blood T cell repertoires in COVID-19. Study-wide background: Acute and convalescent COVID-19 samples came from the United States, Italy and Spain. In each case, the material was cDNA or gDNA derived from T cells, B-cell-depleted T cells, or PBMCs.

Per the original methods: Reference gene primer amplification in the assay estimated nucleated cell counts. Profiled with immunoSEQ multiplex PCR; TCRdb holds only in-frame clones, not every one. The V and J calls and the clone size are those of that table, but D and trimming were determined from the DNA. The sample has 150,000 to 160,000 clones; more than 65% are singletons. This clone has a handful of counts. V gave up 4 bases and J gave up 2 bases; unmatched junction bases: 6. The CDR3 is 17 amino acids. CDR1 is KGHDR and CDR2 is SFDVKD in the germline V gene. The origin of this receptor is a woman aged 45-65 years with acute or convalescent COVID-19. The sample consisted of peripheral blood. V is TRBV24-1 and J is TRBJ2-3; TRBD2 matches 12 bases. The CDR3 is CATSDPGLAGITDTQYF. The CDR3 nucleotides are TGTGCCACCAGTGACCCTGGACTAGCGGGAATCACAGATACGCAGTATTTT.